A single sample is the source of the 14 T cell receptor beta chains below, sequenced in a study of identical twins. A single record per CDR3 protein comes from TCRdb applying MiXCR to the 5' RACE reads. The sample consists of 520,000 or so distinct CDR3 sequences, less than 25% of them appearing once. The data were also submitted as part of a second study, on T cells expressing NK-cell markers.

Material for sequencing was CD4+ T cells sorted from blood. The receptors here all came from a woman between 18 and 30 years old in good health.

This chain uses TRBV12-3 or TRBV12-4 with TRBJ1-3, with a tentative D call TRBD1 (6 bases). This CDR3 is built from 14 residues. Trimming took 5 bases from V and 2 from J, leaving 10 bases between them. As DNA, the CDR3 is TGTGCCAGCAGTAAAGGGGGAGCTGGAAACACCATATATTTT. Its protein is CASSKGGAGNTIYF.

V is TRBV6-2 or TRBV6-3 and J is TRBJ2-5; D not resolved. Trimming took off 2 bases at V and 2 bases at J, with 6 bases between the two ends. CDR1 is MNHEY and CDR2 is SVGEGT in the germline V gene. There are 13 residues in the CDR3. In nucleotides, the CDR3 is TGTGCCAGCAGTTACGGTTCACAAGAGACCCAGTACTTC. Translation: CASSYGSQETQYF.

The chain carries TRBV2 and TRBJ1-6; no definite D call. Trimming took off 3 bases at V and 13 bases at J, with 13 bases between the two ends. Per germline, CDR1 SNHLY and CDR2 FYNNEI. The length of the CDR3 is 13 residues. The CDR3 loop reads CASSEFTLAPLHF. Here the CDR3 DNA reads TGTGCCAGCAGTGAGTTCACTTTAGCGCCCCTCCACTTT.

This clonotype was seen a single time. V gene TRBV9 combines with J gene TRBJ2-7; perhaps TRBD2 as D (5 bases). Trimming shortened V by 7 bases and J by 1 base, and 12 bases separated the two germline ends. Germline assignment: CDR1 SGDLS and CDR2 YYNGEE. This CDR3 is 13 amino acids long. The CDR3 is CASSASPSYEQYF. The CDR3 DNA reads as TGTGCCAGCTCAGCTAGCCCATCCTACGAGCAGTACTTC.

The sample holds a few counts of this clonotype. The chain uses TRBV3-1 and TRBJ2-7, with 9 bases aligning to TRBD1. The ends lost 2 bases at V and 3 bases at J; junction bases unmatched: 5. The germline V gene encodes CDR1 LGHDT and CDR2 YNNKEL (reference sequence). The CDR3 is 15 amino acids. The DNA for the CDR3 is TGTGCCAGCAGCCAAAGCGGGACAGGGAGCTACGAGCAGTACTTC. Its protein is CASSQSGTGSYEQYF.

A few counts support this clonotype. The J gene is TRBJ1-2, the V gene TRBV7-2; tentative D call: TRBD1 (5 bases). The ends were cut back, 1 base at V and 2 bases at J, with 14 bases in the middle. Per the germline V gene, CDR1 is SGHTA and CDR2 is FQGNSA. The CDR3 extends over 16 amino acids. In DNA, the CDR3 is TGTGCCAGCAGCTTAGTTGGTACAGGCTCAAACTATGGCTACACCTTC. Translated: CASSLVGTGSNYGYTF.

This clonotype showed up many times. The CDR3 is CASSDRTSGAYNEQFF. The DNA of the CDR3 is TGCGCCAGCAGTGATCGGACTAGCGGAGCCTACAATGAGCAGTTCTTC. The chain has TRBV5-1 and TRBJ2-1, with 10 bases identical to TRBD2. The CDR3 runs to 16 residues. Germline values: CDR1 SGHRS, CDR2 YFSETQ. V was clipped by 5 bases and J by 2 bases; unmatched bases: 7.

This chain joins TRBV27 and TRBJ2-7, with 7 bases matching TRBD2. V was clipped by 4 bases and J by 5 bases; unmatched bases: 8. There are 14 residues in the CDR3. Germline CDR1 and CDR2: MNHEY and SMNVEV (reference sequence). CDR3 sequence reads: CASSSSGGRHEQYF. The CDR3 DNA follows: TGTGCCAGCAGTTCATCGGGGGGTCGGCACGAGCAGTACTTC.

This clonotype has a handful of counts. The gene calls are TRBV29-1 and TRBJ2-5, with a weak D call TRBD2 (5 bases). Germline loops: CDR1 SQVTM, CDR2 ANQGSEA. The CDR3 runs to 14 residues. Trimming removed 2 bases at V and 5 bases at J, with 15 bases between. CDR3 loop: CSVESRDSRETQYF. The CDR3 bases are TGCAGCGTTGAATCACGGGATAGCAGGGAGACCCAGTACTTC.

This clonotype was seen a few times. The chain uses TRBV5-1 and TRBJ2-7, with D hard to call. CDR1 is SGHRS and CDR2 is YFSETQ in the germline V gene. Trimming took off 4 bases at V and 5 bases at J, with 16 bases between the two ends. The CDR3 has 14 amino acids. This CDR3 reads CASSIGSLGHEQYF. In DNA form, the CDR3 reads TGCGCCAGCAGCATAGGTTCTCTAGGCCACGAGCAGTACTTC.

This clonotype was observed a few times. The V gene is TRBV12-3 or TRBV12-4, the J gene TRBJ2-7; perhaps TRBD2 as D (6 bases). V shed 8 bases and J shed 10 bases, with 18 bases lying between them. The CDR3 totals 12 residues. The CDR3 DNA follows: TGTGCCAGCGGAATAGTTCCGGGGACTCAGTACTTC. Translating it yields CASGIVPGTQYF.

The chain joins TRBV7-2 to TRBJ2-7; no firm D call. V gave up 1 base and J gave up 0 bases, with 10 bases separating them. The CDR3 sequence is 15 residues long. Per the germline V gene, CDR1 is SGHTA and CDR2 is FQGNSA. CDR3 amino acids: CASSLGIPASYEQYF. The CDR3 bases are TGTGCCAGCAGCTTAGGAATTCCCGCCTCCTACGAGCAGTACTTC.

The chain is built from TRBV6-5 and TRBJ1-2; D is uncertain. V lost 6 bases and J lost 5, with 7 bases in between. CDR1 and CDR2 (germline): MNHEY, SVGAGI. The CDR3 runs 11 residues. The CDR3 DNA is TGTGCCAGCAGAGCGAGATATGGCTACACCTTC. It specifies CASRARYGYTF.

The V gene is TRBV5-1, the J gene TRBJ1-3; no reliable D call. Germline CDR1 reads SGHRS; CDR2 reads YFSETQ. V shed 0 bases and J shed 3 bases, with 7 bases lying between them. There are 14 residues in the CDR3. The CDR3 sequence is CASSLDGDGNTIYF. CDR3 sequence (DNA): TGCGCCAGCAGCTTGGATGGGGATGGAAACACCATATATTTT. The full variable domain, in which reference TRBV5-1 and TRBJ1-3 provide the parts outside the CDR3, is KAGVTQTPRYLIKTRGQQVTLSCSPISGHRSVSWYQQTPGQGLQFLFEYFSETQRNKGNFPGRFSGRQFSNSRSEMNVSTLELGDSALYLCASSLDGDGNTIYFGEGSWLTVV.